The T cell receptor (beta chain) described here comes from a study of shared clonotypes between healthy human individuals. Overall study context: Aged between 18 and 49, the donors were a couple of women and a few men. Study findings and constraints: Four donors shared 5% to 5.5% of their naive CD4 clonotypes. Clonotypes which were not shared had lower generation probabilities than clonotypes that all four donors shared. Rarefaction indicated that sorted-subset sequencing remained incomplete although depth was large.

TCRdb keeps only in-frame clones here, not all; method: immunoSEQ multiplex PCR. The sample lists about 2.2 million clones; more than 85% were seen once. V dropped 4 bases and J dropped 8 bases, with 12 bases sitting between them. CDR1 is SGDLS, CDR2 YYNGEE, per germline. The CDR3 contains 12 residues. Naive CD8 cells comprised CD45RO-negative, CCR7-positively selected cells, excluding terminally differentiated effector memory CD45RA+ cells. As for this clone: The antigen remains undetermined.

V and J are TRBV9 and TRBJ1-1, with a weak D call TRBD1 (5 bases). The sequenced sample was naive CD8+ T cells from PBMCs. The TCR was taken from a man aged 18 to 29 in good health. Some clones in this sample may be carry-over from other donors' samples. The CDR3 DNA reads TGTGCCAGCAGCAAGGACAACCCCGAAGCTTTCTTT. It specifies CASSKDNPEAFF.